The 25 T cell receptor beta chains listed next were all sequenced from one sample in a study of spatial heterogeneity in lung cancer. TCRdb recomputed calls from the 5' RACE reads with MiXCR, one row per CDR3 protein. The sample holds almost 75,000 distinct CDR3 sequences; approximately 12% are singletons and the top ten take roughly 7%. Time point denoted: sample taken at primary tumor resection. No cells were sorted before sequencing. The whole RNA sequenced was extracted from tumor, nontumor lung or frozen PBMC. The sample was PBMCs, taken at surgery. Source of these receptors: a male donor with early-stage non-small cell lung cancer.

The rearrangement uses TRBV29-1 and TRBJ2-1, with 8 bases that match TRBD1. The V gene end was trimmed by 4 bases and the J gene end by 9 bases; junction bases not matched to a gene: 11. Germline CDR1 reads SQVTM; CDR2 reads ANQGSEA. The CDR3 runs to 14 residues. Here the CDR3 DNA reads TGCAGCGTTGCCCCAGGGGGCCCCCCCCCTGAGCAGTTCTTC. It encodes CSVAPGGPPPEQFF.

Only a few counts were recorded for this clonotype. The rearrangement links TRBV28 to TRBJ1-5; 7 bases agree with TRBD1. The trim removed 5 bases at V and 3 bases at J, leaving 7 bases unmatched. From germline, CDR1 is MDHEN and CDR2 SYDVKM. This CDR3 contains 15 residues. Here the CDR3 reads CASSPGTEFNQPQHF. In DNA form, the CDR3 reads TGTGCCAGCAGTCCCGGGACAGAATTCAATCAGCCCCAGCATTTT. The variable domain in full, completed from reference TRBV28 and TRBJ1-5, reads DVKVTQSSRYLVKRTGEKVFLECVQDMDHENMFWYRQDPGLGLRLIYFSYDVKMKEKGDIPEGYSVSREKKERFSLILESASTNQTSMYLCASSPGTEFNQPQHFGDGTRLSIL.

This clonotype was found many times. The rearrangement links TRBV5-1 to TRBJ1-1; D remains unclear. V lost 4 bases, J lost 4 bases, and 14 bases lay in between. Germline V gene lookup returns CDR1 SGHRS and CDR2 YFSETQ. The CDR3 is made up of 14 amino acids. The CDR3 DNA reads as TGCGCCAGCAGCGGAGGTGGGTTGTCCACTGAAGCTTTCTTT. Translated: CASSGGGLSTEAFF. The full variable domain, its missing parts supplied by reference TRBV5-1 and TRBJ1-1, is KAGVTQTPRYLIKTRGQQVTLSCSPISGHRSVSWYQQTPGQGLQFLFEYFSETQRNKGNFPGRFSGRQFSNSRSEMNVSTLELGDSALYLCASSGGGLSTEAFFGQGTRLTVV.

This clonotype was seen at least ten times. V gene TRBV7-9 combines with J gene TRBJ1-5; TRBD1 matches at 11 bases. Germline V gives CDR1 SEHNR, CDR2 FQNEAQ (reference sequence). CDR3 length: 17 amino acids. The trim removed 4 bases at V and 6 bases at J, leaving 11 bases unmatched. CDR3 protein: CASSSEWTGGRGQPQHF. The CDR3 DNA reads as TGTGCCAGCAGCTCCGAGTGGACAGGGGGCCGCGGTCAGCCCCAGCATTTT.

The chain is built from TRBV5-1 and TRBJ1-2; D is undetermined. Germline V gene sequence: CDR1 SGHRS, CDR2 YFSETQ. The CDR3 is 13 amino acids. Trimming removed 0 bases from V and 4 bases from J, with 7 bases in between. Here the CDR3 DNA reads TGCGCCAGCAGCTTGGTTTCGGCCTATGGCTACACCTTC. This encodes CASSLVSAYGYTF.

The CDR3 sequence: CASSTGLAAETQYF. DNA of the CDR3: TGCGCCAGCAGCACAGGACTAGCTGCAGAGACCCAGTACTTC. The gene calls are TRBV5-1 and TRBJ2-5; 8 bases are a match to TRBD2. The V and J ends lost 4 bases and 4 bases, in that order; junction bases with no gene match: 6. Germline V gene sequence: CDR1 SGHRS, CDR2 YFSETQ. The CDR3 runs to 14 residues.

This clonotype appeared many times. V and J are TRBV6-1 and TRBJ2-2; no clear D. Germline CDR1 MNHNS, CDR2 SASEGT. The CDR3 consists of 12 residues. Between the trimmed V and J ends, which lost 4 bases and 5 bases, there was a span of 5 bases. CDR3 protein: CASSVGTGELFF. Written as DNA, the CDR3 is TGTGCCAGCAGTGTGGGGACCGGGGAGCTGTTTTTT.

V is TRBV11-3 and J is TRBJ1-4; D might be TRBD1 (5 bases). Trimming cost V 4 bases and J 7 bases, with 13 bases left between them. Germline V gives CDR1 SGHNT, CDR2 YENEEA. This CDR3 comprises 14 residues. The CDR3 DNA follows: TGTGCCAGCAGCTCTCCGAGGGACGGTGAAAAACTGTTTTTT. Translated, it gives CASSSPRDGEKLFF.

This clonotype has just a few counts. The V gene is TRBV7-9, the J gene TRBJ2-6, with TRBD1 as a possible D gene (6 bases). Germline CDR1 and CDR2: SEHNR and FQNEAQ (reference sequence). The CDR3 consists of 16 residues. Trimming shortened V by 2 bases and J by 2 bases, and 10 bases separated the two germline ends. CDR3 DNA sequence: TGTGCCAGCAGCTTACCCAGGGGCGCTGGGGCCAACGTCCTGACTTTC. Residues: CASSLPRGAGANVLTF.

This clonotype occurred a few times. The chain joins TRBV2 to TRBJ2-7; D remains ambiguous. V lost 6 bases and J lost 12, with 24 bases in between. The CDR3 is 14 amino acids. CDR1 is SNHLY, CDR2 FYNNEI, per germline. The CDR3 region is CASRTGPSLVGGYF. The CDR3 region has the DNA TGTGCCAGCAGAACCGGGCCCTCCCTCGTTGGTGGGTACTTC.

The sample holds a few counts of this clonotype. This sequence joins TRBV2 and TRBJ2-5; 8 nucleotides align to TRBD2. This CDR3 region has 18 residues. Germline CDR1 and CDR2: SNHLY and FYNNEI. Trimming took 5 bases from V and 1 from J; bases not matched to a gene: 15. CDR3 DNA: TGTGCCAGCAGTAGCCCCCCGACTAGCGACCGTCTCCAAGAGACCCAGTACTTC. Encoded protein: CASSSPPTSDRLQETQYF. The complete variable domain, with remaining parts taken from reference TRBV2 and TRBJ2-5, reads EPEVTQTPSHQVTQMGQEVILRCVPISNHLYFYWYRQILGQKVEFLVSFYNNEISEKSEIFDDQFSVERPDGSNFTLKIRSTKLEDSAMYFCASSSPPTSDRLQETQYFGPGTRLLVL.

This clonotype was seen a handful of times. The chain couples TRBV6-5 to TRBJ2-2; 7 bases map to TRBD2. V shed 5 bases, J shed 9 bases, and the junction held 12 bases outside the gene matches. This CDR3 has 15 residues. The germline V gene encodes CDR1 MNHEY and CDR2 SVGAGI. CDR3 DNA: TGTGCCAGCAGTCCCCGGACTAGGGGACCAAGGGAGCTGTTTTTT. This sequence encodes CASSPRTRGPRELFF.

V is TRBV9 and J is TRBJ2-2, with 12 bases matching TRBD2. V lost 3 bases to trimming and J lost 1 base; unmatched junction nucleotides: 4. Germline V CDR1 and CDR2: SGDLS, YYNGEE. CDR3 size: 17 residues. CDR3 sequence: CASSGGLAGLNTGELFF. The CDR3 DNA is TGTGCCAGCAGCGGGGGACTAGCGGGCCTGAACACCGGGGAGCTGTTTTTT.

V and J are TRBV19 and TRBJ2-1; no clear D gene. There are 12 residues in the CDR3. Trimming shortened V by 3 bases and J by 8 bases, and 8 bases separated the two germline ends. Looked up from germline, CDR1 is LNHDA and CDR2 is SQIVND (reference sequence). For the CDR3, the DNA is TGTGCCAGTAGTATCCAAGCCTATGAGCAGTTCTTC. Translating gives CASSIQAYEQFF.

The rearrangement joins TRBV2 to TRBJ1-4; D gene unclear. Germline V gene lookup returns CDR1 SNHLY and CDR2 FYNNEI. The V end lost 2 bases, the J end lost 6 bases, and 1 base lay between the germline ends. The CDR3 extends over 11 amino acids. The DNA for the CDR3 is TGTGCCAGCAGTGAATATGAAAAACTGTTTTTT. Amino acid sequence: CASSEYEKLFF.

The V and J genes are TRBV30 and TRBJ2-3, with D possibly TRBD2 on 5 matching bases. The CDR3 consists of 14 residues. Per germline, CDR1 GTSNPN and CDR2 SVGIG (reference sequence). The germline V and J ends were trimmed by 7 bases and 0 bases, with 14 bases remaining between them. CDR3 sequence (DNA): TGTGCCTCTGCGGGCATAACTAGCACAGATACGCAGTATTTT. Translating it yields CASAGITSTDTQYF.

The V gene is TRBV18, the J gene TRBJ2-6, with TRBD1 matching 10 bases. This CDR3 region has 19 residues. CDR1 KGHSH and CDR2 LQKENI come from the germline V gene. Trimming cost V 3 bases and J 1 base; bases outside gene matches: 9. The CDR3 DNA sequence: TGTGCCAGCTCACCCATTTCCGGGACAGGGGAATCTGGGGCCAACGTCCTGACTTTC. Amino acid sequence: CASSPISGTGESGANVLTF.

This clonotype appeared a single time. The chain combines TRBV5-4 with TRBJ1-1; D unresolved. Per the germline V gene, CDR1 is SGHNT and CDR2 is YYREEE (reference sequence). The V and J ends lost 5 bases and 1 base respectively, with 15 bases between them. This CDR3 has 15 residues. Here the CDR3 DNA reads TGTGCCAGCAGTTTCTCTCGGGCCCCGAACACTGAAGCTTTCTTT. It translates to CASSFSRAPNTEAFF.

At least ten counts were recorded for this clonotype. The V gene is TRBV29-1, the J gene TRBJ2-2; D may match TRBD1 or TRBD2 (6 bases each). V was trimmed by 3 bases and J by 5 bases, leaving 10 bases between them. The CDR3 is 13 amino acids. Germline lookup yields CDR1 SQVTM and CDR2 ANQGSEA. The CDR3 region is CSVDQGRTGELFF. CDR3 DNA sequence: TGCAGCGTTGACCAGGGGAGGACCGGGGAGCTGTTTTTT.

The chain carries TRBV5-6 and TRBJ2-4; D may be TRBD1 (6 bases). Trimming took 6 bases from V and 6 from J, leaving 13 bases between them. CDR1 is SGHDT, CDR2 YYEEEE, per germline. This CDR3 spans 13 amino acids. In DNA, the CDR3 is TGTGCCAGCAACCTGGGACACAGAAACATTCAGTACTTC. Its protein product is CASNLGHRNIQYF.

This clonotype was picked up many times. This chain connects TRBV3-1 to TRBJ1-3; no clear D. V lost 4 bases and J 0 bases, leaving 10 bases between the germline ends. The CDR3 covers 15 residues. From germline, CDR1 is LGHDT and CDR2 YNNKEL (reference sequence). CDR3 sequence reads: CASSRTGTSGNTIYF. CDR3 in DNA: TGTGCCAGCAGCCGGACCGGAACCTCTGGAAACACCATATATTTT.

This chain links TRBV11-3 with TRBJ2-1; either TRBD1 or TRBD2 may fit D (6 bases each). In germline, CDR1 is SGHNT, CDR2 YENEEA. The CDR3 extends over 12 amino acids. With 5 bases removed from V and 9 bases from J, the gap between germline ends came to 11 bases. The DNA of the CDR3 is TGTGCCAGCAGCCCCGGGGGCGTTGAGCAGTTCTTC. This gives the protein CASSPGGVEQFF.

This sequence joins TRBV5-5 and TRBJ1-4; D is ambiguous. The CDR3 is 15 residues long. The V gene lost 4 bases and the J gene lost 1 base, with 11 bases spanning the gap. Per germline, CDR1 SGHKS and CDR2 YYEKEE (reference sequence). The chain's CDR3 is CASSPGLRTNEKLFF. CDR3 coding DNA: TGTGCCAGCAGCCCTGGGTTGAGAACTAATGAAAAACTGTTTTTT.

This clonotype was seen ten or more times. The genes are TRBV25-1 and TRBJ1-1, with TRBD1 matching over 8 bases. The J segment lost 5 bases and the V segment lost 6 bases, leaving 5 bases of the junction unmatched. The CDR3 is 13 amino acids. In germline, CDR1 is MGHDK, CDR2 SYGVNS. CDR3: CASSPTGATEAFF. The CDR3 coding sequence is TGTGCCAGCAGCCCGACAGGGGCTACTGAAGCTTTCTTT. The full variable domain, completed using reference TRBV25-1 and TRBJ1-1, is EADIYQTPRYLVIGTGKKITLECSQTMGHDKMYWYQQDPGMELHLIHYSYGVNSTEKGDLSSESTVSRIRTEHFPLTLESARPSHTSQYLCASSPTGATEAFFGQGTRLTVV.

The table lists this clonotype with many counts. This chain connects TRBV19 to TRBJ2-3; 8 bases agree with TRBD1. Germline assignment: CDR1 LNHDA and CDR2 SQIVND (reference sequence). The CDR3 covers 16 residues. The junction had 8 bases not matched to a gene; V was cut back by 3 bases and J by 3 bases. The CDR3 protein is CASSMGGTGGTDTQYF. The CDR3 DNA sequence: TGTGCCAGTAGTATGGGTGGGACAGGAGGGACAGATACGCAGTATTTT.